What follows are 24 T cell receptor beta chains derived from one specimen sequenced in a study of Graves' ophthalmopathy and Graves' hyperthyroidism. RNA transcripts served as template for amplifying TCR beta CDR3 sequences. Second-round multiplex PCR followed a first-round RT-PCR using HTBI primers. One entry per CDR3 protein results from TCRdb running MiXCR on the multiplex PCR reads. The top ten clones hold 45% of a sample with 11,000 to 15,000 distinct CDR3 sequences, about half of them seen once. Input material: peripheral blood. The receptor set was obtained from a woman in her twenties or thirties with Graves' ophthalmopathy.

Many counts were recorded for this clonotype. V is TRBV7-9 and J is TRBJ2-7; no definite D call. Trimming removed 5 bases from V and 3 bases from J, with 11 bases in between. Germline V gene data show CDR1 as SEHNR and CDR2 as FQNEAQ (reference sequence). The CDR3 is made up of 13 amino acids. DNA for the CDR3: TGTGCCAGCAGCGATGGGATTGTCTACGAGCAGTACTTC. This gives the protein CASSDGIVYEQYF.

This clonotype was observed once. One end of the junction varies from germline; a read error may be responsible. V usage is TRBV7-2 and J usage is TRBJ2-3; D is undetermined. Germline V lookup: CDR1 SGHTA, CDR2 FQGNSA. The CDR3 loop spans 15 amino acids. CDR3: CACSSSGASAYTQYF. CDR3 nucleotides: TGTGCCTGCAGCTCTTCGGGCGCGAGCGCGTACACGCAGTATTTT.

The chain couples TRBV6-1 to TRBJ1-5; D gene uncertain. The V gene lost 1 base and the J gene lost 8 bases, with 12 bases spanning the gap. The CDR3 has 14 amino acids. Germline CDR1 reads MNHNS; CDR2 reads SASEGT. The CDR3 bases are TGTGCCAGCAGTGAAGGGGCAGCAGTGGAGCCCCAGCATTTT. It is translated as CASSEGAAVEPQHF.

This clonotype was found many times. The chain is built from TRBV4-2 and TRBJ2-1, with 7 bases aligning to TRBD2. Per germline, CDR1 LGHNA and CDR2 YNFKEQ. The V segment lost 1 base and the J segment 6 bases; nucleotides outside the gene matches: 3. This CDR3 comprises 14 residues. The CDR3 DNA reads TGTGCCAGCAGCCAAGGACTAGCAGGCAATGAGCAGTTCTTC. Translating it yields CASSQGLAGNEQFF.

Concerning this clonotype: The junction departs from germline at one end; a sequencing error may be responsible. The chain has TRBV9 and TRBJ1-5, with no clear D. The CDR3 runs 16 residues. Looked up from germline, CDR1 is SGDLS and CDR2 is YYNGEE. The CDR3 loop reads CGSSVTQDGENGPQHF. The DNA of the CDR3 is TGTGGCAGCAGCGTAACCCAGGACGGGGAGAATGGACCCCAGCATTTT.

The chain has TRBV20-1 and TRBJ1-6; a weak D match, TRBD1 (6 bases). Trimming stripped 6 bases from V and 7 bases from J, with 19 bases between. Per the germline V gene, CDR1 is DFQATT and CDR2 is SNEGSKA (reference sequence). This CDR3 contains 15 residues. The CDR3: CSAADRLSGNSPLHF. The CDR3 DNA reads TGCAGTGCAGCTGACAGGTTATCGGGGAATTCACCCCTCCACTTT.

This clonotype was observed many times. The rearrangement links TRBV6-1 to TRBJ2-1; unclear D gene. The CDR3 is 12 amino acids. Germline V gene lookup returns CDR1 MNHNS and CDR2 SASEGT. The V and J ends lost 5 bases and 6 bases respectively, with 8 bases between them. The CDR3 DNA reads TGTGCCAGCAGTTACGGAAGCAATGAGCAGTTCTTC. It encodes CASSYGSNEQFF.

The chain uses TRBV7-9 and TRBJ1-3, with D unresolved. Germline V gene data show CDR1 as SEHNR and CDR2 as FQNEAQ (reference sequence). This CDR3 comprises 16 residues. Between the trimmed V and J ends, which lost 0 bases and 4 bases, there was a span of 13 bases. The CDR3 nucleotides read TGTGCCAGCAGCTTAGCGTCCGTAACTACCGGAAACACCATATATTTT. This translates into CASSLASVTTGNTIYF.

This clonotype was observed a few times. This sequence joins TRBV9 and TRBJ2-1; possibly TRBD1 or TRBD2 for D (5 bases each). The germline gives CDR1 SGDLS, CDR2 YYNGEE. Trimming cost V 0 bases and J 4 bases, with 11 bases left between them. CDR3 length equals 15 residues. CDR3: CASSVGDAPYNEQFF. The CDR3 nucleotides read TGTGCCAGCAGCGTAGGGGACGCTCCATACAATGAGCAGTTCTTC. The complete variable domain, with remaining parts taken from reference TRBV9 and TRBJ2-1, reads DSGVTQTPKHLITATGQRVTLRCSPRSGDLSVYWYQQSLDQGLQFLIQYYNGEERAKGNILERFSAQQFPDLHSELNLSSLELGDSALYFCASSVGDAPYNEQFFGPGTRLTVL.

The rearrangement uses TRBV14 and TRBJ2-7, with 9 nucleotides matching TRBD2. The V gene end was trimmed by 1 base and the J gene end by 3 bases; junction bases not matched to a gene: 4. CDR1 is SGHDN and CDR2 is FVKESK in the germline V gene. This CDR3 is 15 amino acids long. The CDR3 protein is CASSQASGTFYEQYF. For the CDR3, the DNA is TGTGCCAGCAGCCAAGCTAGCGGGACGTTCTACGAGCAGTACTTC.

The chain employs TRBV14 and TRBJ2-1; a weak D match, TRBD2 (5 bases). Germline V gene lookup returns CDR1 SGHDN and CDR2 FVKESK. The CDR3 covers 13 residues. Trimming removed 5 bases from V and 9 bases from J, with 14 bases in between. The CDR3 sequence: CASSATRAAEQFF. CDR3 DNA: TGTGCCAGCAGCGCTACGAGGGCTGCTGAGCAGTTCTTC.

This clonotype was seen only a few times. The V call is TRBV6-1, the J call TRBJ2-5, with D hard to call. There are 13 residues in the CDR3. Trimming removed 3 bases from V and 9 bases from J, with 14 bases in between. In germline, CDR1 is MNHNS, CDR2 SASEGT. CDR3 DNA: TGTGCCAGCAGTGATAAGGCCGAGCAGCCCCAGTACTTC. Protein: CASSDKAEQPQYF.

This clonotype was recorded many times. The gene calls are TRBV18 and TRBJ2-7; 11 bases agree with TRBD1. Per the germline V gene, CDR1 is KGHSH and CDR2 is LQKENI. Germline trimming cut 6 bases from V and 3 bases from J; bases unmatched to any gene: 4. The CDR3 has 14 amino acids. CDR3 loop: CASSPGTGGYEQYV. CDR3 nucleotide sequence: TGTGCCAGCTCCCCCGGGACAGGGGGCTACGAGCAGTACGTC.

The chain is built from TRBV12-3 or TRBV12-4 and TRBJ2-1; 9 nucleotides agree with TRBD1. The CDR3 sequence is 17 residues long. Losses at the gene ends were 5 bases for V and 9 bases for J; bases not matched to a gene: 17. The DNA of the CDR3 is TGTGCCAGCAGTAACCGGGACAGGGTATCCCTCACAGGTGAGCAGTTCTTC. As protein: CASSNRDRVSLTGEQFF.

The V call is TRBV20-1, the J call TRBJ2-1; 9 bases match TRBD2. The CDR3 is 14 residues long. Trimming removed 6 bases from V and 6 bases from J; junction bases left unmatched: 9. CDR1 is DFQATT and CDR2 is SNEGSKA in the germline V gene (reference sequence). The CDR3 DNA follows: TGCAGTGCCCCAGCGGGAGGAGCCCGCAATGAGCAGTTCTTC. This codes for CSAPAGGARNEQFF.

This chain joins TRBV11-2 and TRBJ2-7; D gene ambiguous. Germline CDR1 and CDR2: SGHAT and FQNNGV. The CDR3 totals 13 residues. Trimming removed 3 bases at V and 8 bases at J, with 14 bases between. The CDR3 loop is CASSFPSHIQQYF. DNA for the CDR3: TGTGCCAGCAGCTTCCCTTCTCACATCCAGCAGTACTTC.

This clonotype was recorded at least ten times. J is TRBJ1-2 and V is TRBV7-8, with D perhaps TRBD1 (5 bases). The germline gives CDR1 SGHVS, CDR2 FQNEAQ. The CDR3 has 15 amino acids. V was cut by 6 bases and J by 2 bases, with 16 bases left in between. CDR3 coding DNA: TGTGCCAGCAGGATGCGGGACTCGGGCAACTATGGCTACACCTTC. Its translation: CASRMRDSGNYGYTF.

As DNA, the CDR3 is TGTGCCAGCAACCCGACGGACACGCAGTATTTT. Its protein is CASNPTDTQYF. The chain has TRBV6-1 and TRBJ2-3; D ambiguous. Trimming removed 7 bases at V and 9 bases at J, with 11 bases between. Germline V gene lookup returns CDR1 MNHNS and CDR2 SASEGT. This CDR3 has 11 residues.

By its share, this clonotype is medium-sized. The rearrangement links TRBV6-5 to TRBJ2-7, with 9 bases lining up with TRBD1. Germline V gene lookup returns CDR1 MNHEY and CDR2 SVGAGI. CDR3 size: 15 residues. With 6 bases clipped from V and 5 bases from J, the junction kept 11 bases outside the gene matches. CDR3 protein: CASRRGQGPGHEQYV. CDR3 DNA sequence: TGTGCCAGCAGACGTGGACAGGGGCCGGGGCACGAGCAGTACGTC.

This clonotype was picked up many times. The rearrangement links TRBV20-1 to TRBJ2-7; 9 bases are shared with TRBD2. This CDR3 comprises 15 residues. CDR1 is DFQATT, CDR2 SNEGSKA, per germline (reference sequence). Trimming cost V 4 bases and J 5 bases; bases outside gene matches: 12. CDR3 protein: CSATGGSGRVNEQYF. Here the CDR3 DNA reads TGCAGTGCTACTGGCGGTAGCGGGAGAGTTAACGAGCAGTACTTC.

The chain recombines TRBV24-1 with TRBJ2-1; D is possibly TRBD1 (6 bases). There are 16 residues in the CDR3. From germline, CDR1 is KGHDR and CDR2 SFDVKD. V lost 2 bases, J lost 3 bases, and 13 bases lay in between. CDR3 sequence reads: CATSDSRTVSYNEQFF. The CDR3 nucleotides read TGTGCCACCAGTGATTCACGGACAGTTAGCTACAATGAGCAGTTCTTC.

This clonotype was counted a single time. A much larger clone differs from this one at a single base, so this may be a read error. This chain joins TRBV20-1 and TRBJ2-1, with D perhaps being TRBD1 or TRBD2 (7 bases each). Germline loops: CDR1 DFQATT, CDR2 SNEGSKA (reference sequence). The CDR3 has 12 residues. Deletions cut 4 bases from V and 5 bases from J, with 9 bases between. The DNA for the CDR3 is TGCAGTGCTACAGGGGGGGACAATGAGCAGTTCTTC. It translates to CSATGGDNEQFF.

In its sample, this clonotype was seen many times. The chain links TRBV10-3 to TRBJ2-7; TRBD1 or TRBD2 may be the D gene (7 bases each). This CDR3 is 16 amino acids long. Per the germline V gene, CDR1 is ENHRY and CDR2 is SYGVKD. Trimming cost V 1 base and J 5 bases, with 18 bases left between them. CDR3 sequence reads: CAISEFSQGGHHEQYF. CDR3 bases: TGTGCCATCAGTGAGTTTTCTCAGGGGGGGCATCACGAGCAGTACTTC.

The chain joins TRBV5-6 to TRBJ2-7; unclear D gene. Germline CDR1 and CDR2: SGHDT and YYEEEE. The V and J ends lost 1 base and 6 bases respectively, with 5 bases between them. The CDR3 extends over 11 amino acids. The CDR3 coding sequence is TGTGCCAGCAGCTTGTGGTCCGAGCAGTACTTC. Its translation is CASSLWSEQYF.